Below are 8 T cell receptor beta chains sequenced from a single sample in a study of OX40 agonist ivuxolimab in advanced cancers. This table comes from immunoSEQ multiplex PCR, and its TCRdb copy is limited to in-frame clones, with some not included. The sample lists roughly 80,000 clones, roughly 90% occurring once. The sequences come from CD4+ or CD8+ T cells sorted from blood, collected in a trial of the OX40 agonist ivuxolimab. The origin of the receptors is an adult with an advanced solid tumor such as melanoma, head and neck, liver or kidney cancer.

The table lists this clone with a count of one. The CDR3 here is CASSPRPPYEQYF. The CDR3 nucleotides are TGTGCCAGCAGCCCCAGACCCCCCTACGAGCAGTACTTC. The chain recombines TRBV7-2 with TRBJ2-7; D is unresolved. Germline V gene lookup returns CDR1 SGHTA and CDR2 FQGNSA. The CDR3 runs 13 residues. The V and J ends lost 5 bases and 2 bases respectively, with 10 bases between them.

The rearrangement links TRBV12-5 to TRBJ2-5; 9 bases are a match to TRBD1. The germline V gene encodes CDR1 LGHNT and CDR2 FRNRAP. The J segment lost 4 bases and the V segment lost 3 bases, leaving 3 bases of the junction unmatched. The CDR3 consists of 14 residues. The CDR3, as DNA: TGTGCTAGTGGTTTCGGGACAGGGTCAGAGACCCAGTACTTC. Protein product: CASGFGTGSETQYF.

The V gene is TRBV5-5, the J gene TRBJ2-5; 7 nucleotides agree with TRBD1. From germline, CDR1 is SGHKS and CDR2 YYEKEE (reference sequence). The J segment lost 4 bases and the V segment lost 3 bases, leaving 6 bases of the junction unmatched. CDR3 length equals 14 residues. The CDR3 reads CASSSTGSGETQYF. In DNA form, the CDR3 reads TGTGCCAGCAGCTCGACAGGGTCGGGAGAGACCCAGTACTTC.

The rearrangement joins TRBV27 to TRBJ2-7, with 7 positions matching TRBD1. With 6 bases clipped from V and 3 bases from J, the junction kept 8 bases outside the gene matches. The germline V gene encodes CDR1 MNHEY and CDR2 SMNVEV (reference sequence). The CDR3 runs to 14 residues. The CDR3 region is CASRVTGTVYEQYF. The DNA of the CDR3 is TGTGCCAGCAGAGTCACCGGGACAGTCTACGAGCAGTACTTC.

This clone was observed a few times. The CDR3 loop reads CSVGFPTMSNEQFF. For the CDR3, the DNA is TGCAGCGTTGGATTCCCTACGATGTCCAATGAGCAGTTCTTC. This sequence joins TRBV29-1 and TRBJ2-1, with no clear D. This CDR3 is 14 amino acids long. V lost 4 bases and J 6 bases, leaving 16 bases between the germline ends. From germline, CDR1 is SQVTM and CDR2 ANQGSEA.

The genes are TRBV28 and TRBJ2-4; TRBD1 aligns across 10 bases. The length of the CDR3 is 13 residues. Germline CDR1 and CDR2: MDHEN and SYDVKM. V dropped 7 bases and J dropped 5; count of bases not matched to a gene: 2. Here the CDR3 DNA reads TGTGCCAGCACGACAGGGGGCGAAAACATTCAGTACTTC. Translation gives CASTTGGENIQYF.

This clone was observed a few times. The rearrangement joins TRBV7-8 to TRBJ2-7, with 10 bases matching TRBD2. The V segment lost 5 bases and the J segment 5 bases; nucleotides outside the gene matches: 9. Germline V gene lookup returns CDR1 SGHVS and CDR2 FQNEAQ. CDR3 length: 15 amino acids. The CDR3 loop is CASSDRRLAGDEQYF. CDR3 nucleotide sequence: TGTGCCAGCAGCGACCGCAGGCTAGCGGGAGACGAGCAGTACTTC.

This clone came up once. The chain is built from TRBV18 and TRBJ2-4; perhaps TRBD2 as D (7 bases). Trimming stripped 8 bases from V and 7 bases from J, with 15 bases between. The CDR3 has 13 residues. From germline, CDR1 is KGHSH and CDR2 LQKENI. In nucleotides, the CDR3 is TGTGCCAGCCAAGACCGGGGGGCGAACATTCAGTACTTC. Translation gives CASQDRGANIQYF.